The 21 T cell receptor beta chains reported below all come from one sample, sequenced in a study of tissue T cells after allogeneic stem cell transplantation (dated by TCRdb to 2022 to 2024). Library preparation was by the immunoSEQ multiplex PCR assay. Drawn from immuneACCESS, this table holds only the in-frame rearrangements with V and J called that TCRdb kept. Clones are partly lost; checked studies trace under half to an unresolved V gene and leave the rest unexplained. The sample table shows some 11,000 clones, and roughly two fifths are seen once. The ten largest clones add up to approximately 1.9% of the sample. This specimen's time point label, per the study, means: mouse harvest day 7 after allogeneic transplant. Each mouse graft consisted of 10^7 T-cell-depleted bone marrow cells plus 10^6 splenic CD5+ T cells and was given by tail vein injection. The sequencing sample was made of skin. The receptor set was obtained from a female BALB/c mouse given C57BL/6 T cells with graft-versus-host disease after an allogeneic hematopoietic cell transplant.

This clone rates as medium-sized. The gene names given are mouse names. The CDR3 end falls 1 residue outside the read, so it is completed with the germline J gene. The chain joins TRBV26 to TRBJ1-5; D is unresolved. With 0 bases removed from V and 4 bases from J, the gap between germline ends came to 4 bases. This CDR3 has 13 residues. CDR1 and CDR2 (germline): KGHPV, FQNQEV (reference sequence). Incomplete CDR3 DNA: TGTGCCAGCAGTCTGTCCCAGAACCAGGCTCCGCTT. It encodes CASSLSQNQAPL. The entire CDR3 reads CASSLSQNQAPLF.

There are a few counts of this clone. Gene names and germline match the mouse. The read finishes 1 residue shy of the CDR3 end, and the germline J gene is used to complete it. The chain joins TRBV26 to TRBJ1-2, with unresolved D. Trimming cost V 3 bases and J 2 bases, with 4 bases left between them. The CDR3 covers 12 residues. Germline V gene lookup returns CDR1 KGHPV and CDR2 FQNQEV (reference sequence). The CDR3 sequence is CASSLGNSDYTF. CDR3 DNA (partial): TGTGCCAGCAGTCTCGGGAACTCCGACTACACC. Looking up the rest from reference TRBV26 and TRBJ1-2 gives the full variable domain: NSKVIQTPRYLVKGQGQKAKMRCIPEKGHPVVFWYQQNKNNEFKFLINFQNQEVLQQIDMTEKRFSAECPSNSPCSLEIQSSEAGDSALYLCASSLGNSDYTFGSGTRLLVI.

Turning to this clone: Mouse gene names and germline throughout. Read coverage stops 1 residue before the CDR3 terminus; the germline J gene supplies the remainder. The V gene is TRBV1, the J gene TRBJ1-4, with D perhaps TRBD1 (6 bases). Germline lookup yields CDR1 NSQYPW and CDR2 LRSPGD (reference sequence). The CDR3 length is 15 residues. The ends were cut back, 1 base at V and 3 bases at J, with 9 bases in the middle. CDR3 loop: CTCSAVGAANERLFF. The sequenced CDR3 bases are TGCACCTGCAGTGCAGTGGGGGCGGCCAACGAAAGATTATTT.

Turning to this clone: Mouse gene names apply. This CDR3 reads CSSSQFTGGAREQYF. The sequenced part of the CDR3 DNA is TGCTCCAGCAGTCAATTTACTGGGGGGGCGCGTGAACAGTAC. V is TRBV23 and J is TRBJ2-7; the table calls TRBD2, which could not be checked here. The read halts 1 residue ahead of the CDR3 end, with the missing end drawn from the germline J gene. The CDR3 has 15 amino acids. Germline CDR1 KGHTA, CDR2 FQNQQP.

Notes on this clone: Gene names follow the mouse nomenclature. Read data end 1 residue before the CDR3 end; the end is taken from the germline J gene. J is TRBJ2-3 and V is TRBV26; a possible D gene is TRBD1 (6 bases). This CDR3 region has 15 residues. The germline V and J ends were trimmed by 4 bases and 0 bases, with 11 bases remaining between them. Germline V gene sequence: CDR1 KGHPV, CDR2 FQNQEV (reference sequence). This chain's CDR3 is CASSPGQDSAETLYF. The CDR3 DNA, read in part, is TGTGCCAGCAGTCCGGGACAAGACAGTGCAGAAACGCTGTAT.

This clone has a handful of counts. Gene and germline names: mouse. The read halts 1 residue ahead of the CDR3 end, with the missing end drawn from the germline J gene. This chain links TRBV26 with TRBJ2-3; 7 bases agree with TRBD2. With 3 bases clipped from V and 0 bases from J, the junction kept 6 bases outside the gene matches. The germline V gene has CDR1 KGHPV and CDR2 FQNQEV (reference sequence). CDR3 length: 16 amino acids. The CDR3 bases that were read are TGTGCCAGCAGTCTCACTGGGGCATCTAGTGCAGAAACGCTGTAT. Translated: CASSLTGASSAETLY. From start to end, the CDR3 is CASSLTGASSAETLYF.

This clone was picked up a small number of times. Here the gene names and germline are mouse. The CDR3 extends 1 residue past the end of the read, so its final part is completed from the germline J gene. The chain is built from TRBV26 and TRBJ1-1, with TRBD1 as a possible D gene (5 bases). The length of the CDR3 is 14 residues. The germline gives CDR1 KGHPV, CDR2 FQNQEV (reference sequence). V was clipped by 0 bases and J by 1 base, with 6 bases between them. The CDR3 is CASSLSGQNTEVFF. CDR3 DNA, as far as it was read: TGTGCCAGCAGTCTGTCCGGACAAAACACAGAAGTCTTC. The variable domain in full, completed from reference TRBV26 and TRBJ1-1, reads NSKVIQTPRYLVKGQGQKAKMRCIPEKGHPVVFWYQQNKNNEFKFLINFQNQEVLQQIDMTEKRFSAECPSNSPCSLEIQSSEAGDSALYLCASSLSGQNTEVFFGKGTRLTVV.

Of note for this clone: Mouse gene names apply. The read ends 1 residue shy of where the CDR3 ends; the end is completed using the germline J gene. The chain combines TRBV3 with TRBJ2-4; D is unclear. Germline CDR1 is SNHLY and CDR2 is FYNGKV (reference sequence). CDR3 size: 14 residues. V lost 4 bases and J 0 bases, leaving 8 bases between the germline ends. Here the CDR3 reads CASSSGPSQNTLYF. The sequenced CDR3 bases are TGTGCCAGCAGCTCCGGGCCTAGTCAAAACACCTTGTAC.

On this clone: Gene names and germline match the mouse. With the read ending 1 residue before the CDR3 end, the germline J gene is used to fill in that end. Other nucleotide sequences from this sample produce the same CDR3. This chain uses TRBV3 with TRBJ1-2; 7 bases match TRBD1. Germline values: CDR1 SNHLY, CDR2 FYNGKV (reference sequence). Trimming at V came to 4 bases and at J to 0 bases, leaving 2 bases not matched to a gene. The CDR3 has 14 amino acids. The CDR3 bases that were read are TGTGCCAGCAGCTCTGGGACAGCAAACTCCGACTACACC. Translation: CASSSGTANSDYT. The whole CDR3 region reads CASSSGTANSDYTF.

To note about this clone: Gene names and germline refer to mouse. The sequenced fragment ends 1 residue before the CDR3 boundary, so the rest is inferred from the germline J gene. The chain joins TRBV26 to TRBJ2-5; D gene uncertain. Germline assignment: CDR1 KGHPV and CDR2 FQNQEV (reference sequence). The CDR3 runs 14 residues. V lost 2 bases and J 4 bases, leaving 10 bases between the germline ends. CDR3 protein: CASSLRGGEDTQYF. Incomplete CDR3 DNA: TGTGCCAGCAGTCTGCGGGGAGGAGAAGACACCCAGTAC.

A word on this clone: Genes and germline come from the mouse. Sequencing ends 1 residue short of the CDR3 end; the germline J gene provides the rest. The chain links TRBV3 to TRBJ2-4; 8 nucleotides line up with TRBD1. Trimming removed 6 bases from V and 5 bases from J; junction bases left unmatched: 7. Germline V CDR1 and CDR2: SNHLY, FYNGKV (reference sequence). The CDR3 is made up of 14 amino acids. This CDR3 is CASRQGAGGNTLYF. CDR3 bases read: TGTGCCAGCAGGCAGGGGGCAGGAGGAAACACCTTGTAC.

As concerns this clone: Here the gene names and germline are mouse. The CDR3 end is not reached by the read, which stops 1 residue before it; the germline J gene fills it in. V usage is TRBV26 and J usage is TRBJ2-5, with D hard to call. Trimming cost V 0 bases and J 2 bases, with 9 bases left between them. The CDR3 has 15 residues. From germline, CDR1 is KGHPV and CDR2 FQNQEV (reference sequence). CDR3 sequence reads: CASSLSTGSQDTQYF. The CDR3 DNA, read in part, is TGTGCCAGCAGTCTGTCGACGGGTTCCCAAGACACCCAGTAC.

This clone is medium-sized (0.01 to 0.1%). Gene names and germline refer to mouse. The read terminates 1 residue ahead of where the CDR3 ends, so the germline J gene completes it. The rearrangement joins TRBV3 to TRBJ2-1, with unresolved D. Germline lookup yields CDR1 SNHLY and CDR2 FYNGKV (reference sequence). CDR3 length: 13 residues. V lost 3 bases, J lost 5 bases, and 8 bases lay in between. The covered CDR3 bases are TGTGCCAGCAGCTTGACCCCGGATGCTGAGCAGTTC. Its protein is CASSLTPDAEQF. The complete CDR3 sequence is CASSLTPDAEQFF.

As for this clone: These gene names are mouse names. The CDR3 end lies 1 residue beyond the end of the read and is filled in from the germline J gene. The chain joins TRBV26 to TRBJ2-4; the D gene is possibly TRBD1 (6 bases). The CDR3 contains 15 residues. Deletions cut 4 bases from V and 0 bases from J, with 11 bases between. In germline, CDR1 is KGHPV, CDR2 FQNQEV (reference sequence). Incomplete CDR3 DNA: TGTGCCAGCAGTCCCGGGACAAAAAGTCAAAACACCTTGTAC. Translating it yields CASSPGTKSQNTLY. The whole CDR3 protein reads CASSPGTKSQNTLYF.

This clone is classed as medium-sized. Mouse gene names and germline throughout. The read ends 1 residue shy of where the CDR3 ends; the end is completed using the germline J gene. The genes are TRBV16 and TRBJ2-7, with D maybe TRBD2 (7 bases). The CDR3 covers 13 residues. Trimming left V 0 bases short and J 7 bases short, with 10 bases between. In germline, CDR1 is SGHSA, CDR2 FRNQAP. CDR3 loop: CASSLEGGGEQYF. The CDR3 DNA, read in part, is TGTGCAAGCAGCTTAGAGGGGGGCGGCGAACAGTAC.

Notes on this clone: All gene names here are mouse names. The CDR3 end is not reached by the read, which stops 1 residue before it; the germline J gene fills it in. The chain has TRBV26 and TRBJ1-1; D unresolved. Between the trimmed V and J ends, which lost 3 bases and 0 bases, there was a span of 5 bases. This CDR3 region has 13 residues. From germline, CDR1 is KGHPV and CDR2 FQNQEV (reference sequence). The DNA read from the CDR3 is TGTGCCAGCAGTCTAAATGCAAACACAGAAGTCTTC. As protein: CASSLNANTEVF. In full, the CDR3 is CASSLNANTEVFF.

In regard to this clone: Mouse germline and gene names are used. The read comes to an end 1 residue before the CDR3 does, leaving the germline J gene to fill in the end. This chain joins TRBV26 and TRBJ1-1; a weak D match, TRBD1 (5 bases). This CDR3 region has 14 residues. Trimming took off 2 bases at V and 0 bases at J, with 7 bases between the two ends. Germline lookup yields CDR1 KGHPV and CDR2 FQNQEV (reference sequence). CDR3 region: CASSLQTANTEVFF. CDR3 DNA, as far as it was read: TGTGCCAGCAGTCTGCAGACAGCAAACACAGAAGTCTTC. The variable domain in full, completed from reference TRBV26 and TRBJ1-1, reads NSKVIQTPRYLVKGQGQKAKMRCIPEKGHPVVFWYQQNKNNEFKFLINFQNQEVLQQIDMTEKRFSAECPSNSPCSLEIQSSEAGDSALYLCASSLQTANTEVFFGKGTRLTVV.

By share, this clone counts as medium-sized (0.01 to 0.1%). Gene names are the mouse ones. Read data end 1 residue before the CDR3 end; the end is taken from the germline J gene. The chain uses TRBV23 and TRBJ1-4; TRBD1 is the table's D call, not checked against the DNA. Germline values: CDR1 KGHTA, CDR2 FQNQQP. The CDR3 contains 14 residues. The CDR3 sequence is CSSSPGQGNERLFF. The CDR3 bases that were read are TGCTCCAGCAGTCCGGGACAGGGGAACGAAAGATTATTT.

Details on this clone: Germline and genes: mouse. The read terminates 1 residue before the CDR3 end, so the remaining end is supplied by the germline J gene. This chain uses TRBV3 with TRBJ2-2, with D unclear. Germline V CDR1 and CDR2: SNHLY, FYNGKV (reference sequence). This CDR3 comprises 14 residues. The V end was cut by 5 bases, the J end by 0 bases, with 7 bases between. CDR3 DNA (partial): TGTGCCAGCAGCCCGACATCAAACACCGGGCAGCTCTAC. Its translation: CASSPTSNTGQLY. The entire CDR3 protein is CASSPTSNTGQLYF.

This clone was recorded once. Germline and genes here are mouse. The read terminates 1 residue before the CDR3 end, so the remaining end is supplied by the germline J gene. The chain recombines TRBV13-1 with TRBJ2-3; 9 bases are a match to TRBD2. Per the germline V gene, CDR1 is NSHNY and CDR2 is SYGAGN. The CDR3 covers 15 residues. The V gene end was trimmed by 4 bases and the J gene end by 0 bases; junction bases not matched to a gene: 3. The DNA read from the CDR3 is TGTGCCAGCAGTAGACTGGGGGCTAGTGCAGAAACGCTGTAT. This sequence encodes CASSRLGASAETLY. The complete CDR3 sequence is CASSRLGASAETLYF.

Of note for this clone: Gene names and germline refer to mouse. The sequenced fragment ends 1 residue before the CDR3 boundary, so the rest is inferred from the germline J gene. The chain recombines TRBV15 with TRBJ2-3, with 7 bases aligning to TRBD2. CDR1 is SGHND, CDR2 FRSKSL, per germline. The length of the CDR3 is 14 residues. V shed 5 bases, J shed 0 bases, and the junction held 2 bases outside the gene matches. CDR3 amino acids: CASSPGGSAETLYF. The part of the CDR3 DNA that was read is TGTGCCAGCAGTCCTGGGGGTAGTGCAGAAACGCTGTAT.